This entry is about one TCR beta chain. What it binds is unknown. Profiling of TCR beta VDJ combinations and CDR3 sequences used genomic DNA as template. In TCRdb, the reads were re-called with MiXCR into one record per CDR3 protein. Here the sample spans some 170,000 distinct CDR3 sequences, under 55% being singletons. The data were obtained in a study of CD8+CD57+ T cells in acquired aplastic anemia. Study summary: CD4+ and CD8+ cells, once sorted, gave DNA averaging approximately 3 ug. Study conclusions and caveats: Comparison of patients with controls identified around 28 shared CD8+ CDR3 sequences. Patients and controls were not found to differ significantly in CD8+ Simpson's diversity.

Trimming cost V 5 bases and J 6 bases, with 13 bases left between them. Per germline, CDR1 KGHDR and CDR2 SFDVKD. This CDR3 has 14 residues. An expansion of CD8+CD57+ cells by flow cytometry had been shown in patients chosen for sequencing. No patient had been given any therapy when blood was sampled. The sequenced sample consisted of sorted CD4+, CD8+, or CD8+CD57+ T cells (not recorded which) from PBMCs. The clonotype originates from a human donor with aplastic anemia. The chain links TRBV24-1 to TRBJ2-1; D gene unclear. CDR3 bases: TGTGCCACCAGTGCCCCCCTAGATGGCAATGAGCAGTTCTTC. Translating gives CATSAPLDGNEQFF.